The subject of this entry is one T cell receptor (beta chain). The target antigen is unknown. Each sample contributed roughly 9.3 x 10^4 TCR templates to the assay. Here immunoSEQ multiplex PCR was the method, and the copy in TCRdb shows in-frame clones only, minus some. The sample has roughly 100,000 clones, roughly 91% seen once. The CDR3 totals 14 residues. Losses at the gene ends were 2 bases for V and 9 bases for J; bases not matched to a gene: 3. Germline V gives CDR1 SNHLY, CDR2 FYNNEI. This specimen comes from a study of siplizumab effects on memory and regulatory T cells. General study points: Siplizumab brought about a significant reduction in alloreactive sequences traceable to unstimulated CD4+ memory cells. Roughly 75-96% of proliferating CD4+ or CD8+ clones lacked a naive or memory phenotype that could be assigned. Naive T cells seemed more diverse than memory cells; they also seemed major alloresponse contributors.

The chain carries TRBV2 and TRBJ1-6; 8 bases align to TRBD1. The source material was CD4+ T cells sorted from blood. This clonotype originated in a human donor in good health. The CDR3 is CASSERTGSSPLHF. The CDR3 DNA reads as TGTGCCAGCAGTGAAAGGACAGGGAGTTCACCCCTCCACTTT.